The 19 T cell receptor beta chains below come from one sample, sequenced in a study of blood T cell repertoires in COVID-19. Method: immunoSEQ multiplex PCR; TCRdb's copy keeps in-frame clones and lacks some. The table includes fewer than 35,000 clones, more than 85% detected once. The sample comprised peripheral blood. These receptors originate from a human donor in a cohort sampled during active COVID-19.

This clone was seen only once. V gene TRBV3-1 (or the pseudogene TRBV3-2) combines with J gene TRBJ2-7, with TRBD2 matching over 8 bases. V was pared by 10 bases and J by 6 bases, with 11 bases of the junction left unmatched. The CDR3 runs 13 residues. The germline V gene has CDR1 LGHDT and CDR2 YNNKEL (reference sequence). DNA for the CDR3: TGTGCCACGGGGGGGACTGCGCGTTCCGAGCAGTACTTC. Protein product: CATGGTARSEQYF.

This rearrangement joins TRBV5-1 to TRBJ1-3, with 9 bases fitting TRBD1. CDR1 SGHRS and CDR2 YFSETQ come from the germline V gene. The junction had 6 bases not matched to a gene; V was cut back by 4 bases and J by 1 base. The CDR3 runs to 16 residues. The CDR3 loop is CASSPQGTGSGNTIYF. CDR3 sequence (DNA): TGCGCCAGCAGCCCACAAGGGACAGGGTCTGGAAACACCATATATTTT. Variable domain in full (rest from reference TRBV5-1 and TRBJ1-3): KAGVTQTPRYLIKTRGQQVTLSCSPISGHRSVSWYQQTPGQGLQFLFEYFSETQRNKGNFPGRFSGRQFSNSRSEMNVSTLELGDSALYLCASSPQGTGSGNTIYFGEGSWLTVV.

The chain combines TRBV7-2 with TRBJ2-1, with D maybe TRBD2 (6 bases). Trimming removed 4 bases from V and 1 base from J, with 11 bases in between. From germline, CDR1 is SGHTA and CDR2 FQGNSA. The CDR3 is 15 residues long. In DNA form, the CDR3 reads TGTGCCAGCAGCTCCAGACGGGGGTCCTACAATGAGCAGTTCTTC. Translating it yields CASSSRRGSYNEQFF. The variable domain in full, with the rest retrieved from reference TRBV7-2 and TRBJ2-1, is GAGVSQSPSNKVTEKGKDVELRCDPISGHTALYWYRQSLGQGLEFLIYFQGNSAPDKSGLPSDRFSAERTGGSVSTLTIQRTQQEDSAVYLCASSSRRGSYNEQFFGPGTRLTVL.

The gene calls are TRBV3-1 (or the pseudogene TRBV3-2) and TRBJ1-1; D is perhaps TRBD1 (5 bases). The CDR3 runs 14 residues. Germline V gene data show CDR1 as LGHDT and CDR2 as YNNKEL (reference sequence). Trimming left V 2 bases short and J 5 bases short, with 12 bases between. CDR3 amino acids: CASSQRGGRTEAFF. The CDR3 DNA reads TGTGCCAGCAGCCAAAGGGGTGGGCGGACTGAAGCTTTCTTT.

The chain links TRBV5-4 to TRBJ2-3; 7 bases agree with TRBD2. There are 15 residues in the CDR3. CDR1 and CDR2 from the germline V gene are SGHNT and YYREEE (reference sequence). V lost 4 bases to trimming and J lost 6 bases; unmatched junction nucleotides: 11. Here the CDR3 reads CASSPTPGGGDTQYF. The CDR3 DNA reads TGTGCCAGCAGCCCGACCCCGGGAGGTGGGGATACGCAGTATTTT.

The rearrangement uses TRBV6-2 or TRBV6-3 and TRBJ2-7, with D perhaps matching TRBD1 (5 bases). The CDR3 runs 15 residues. Germline CDR1 MNHEY, CDR2 SVGEGT. V lost 6 bases to trimming and J lost 0 bases, with 15 bases between them. Written as DNA, the CDR3 is TGTGCCAGCAGCCAAACGATTGACAGCTCCTACGAGCAGTACTTC. As protein: CASSQTIDSSYEQYF.

The genes are TRBV7-3 and TRBJ2-2; D possibly corresponds to TRBD2 (5 bases). The CDR3 spans 17 residues. Per the germline V gene, CDR1 is SGHTA and CDR2 is FQGTGA. Trimming stripped 4 bases from V and 6 bases from J, with 21 bases between. Here the CDR3 reads CASSSRDYLAGPGELFF. CDR3 nucleotide sequence: TGTGCCAGCAGCTCGCGAGACTACCTCGCCGGGCCCGGGGAGCTGTTTTTT.

The chain couples TRBV6-5 to TRBJ2-1; tentative D call: TRBD2 (6 bases). Germline-derived CDR1 and CDR2 are MNHEY and SVGAGI. V was cut by 2 bases and J by 4 bases, with 12 bases left in between. CDR3 size: 15 residues. The CDR3 loop reads CASSYREARYNEQFF. In nucleotides, the CDR3 is TGTGCCAGCAGTTACAGGGAGGCAAGGTACAATGAGCAGTTCTTC.

The CDR3 protein is CASSQGGNTEAFF. CDR3 sequence (DNA): TGTGCCAGCAGCCAAGGAGGGAACACTGAAGCTTTCTTT. The V gene is TRBV3-1 (or the pseudogene TRBV3-2), the J gene TRBJ1-1, with no clear D. The germline V gene encodes CDR1 LGHDT and CDR2 YNNKEL (reference sequence). This CDR3 is built from 13 residues. V dropped 1 base and J dropped 1 base, with 4 bases sitting between them.

The V gene is TRBV11-2, the J gene TRBJ1-1; 11 bases fit TRBD1. Germline-derived CDR1 and CDR2 are SGHAT and FQNNGV. CDR3 length: 14 residues. V dropped 5 bases and J dropped 8; count of bases not matched to a gene: 7. The CDR3 region is CASSLSGTGGEAFF. The DNA of the CDR3 is TGTGCCAGCAGCCTCTCCGGGACAGGGGGAGAAGCTTTCTTT.

Sample share makes this clone medium-sized (0.01 to 0.1%). The rearrangement uses TRBV2 and TRBJ1-3; D uncertain. Trimming left V 5 bases short and J 11 bases short, with 19 bases between. The germline V gene has CDR1 SNHLY and CDR2 FYNNEI. This CDR3 contains 14 residues. The CDR3: CASSRLRGGGAIYF. As DNA, the CDR3 is TGTGCCAGCAGTAGGCTCCGCGGCGGCGGCGCCATATATTTT. The variable domain in full, completed from reference TRBV2 and TRBJ1-3, reads EPEVTQTPSHQVTQMGQEVILRCVPISNHLYFYWYRQILGQKVEFLVSFYNNEISEKSEIFDDQFSVERPDGSNFTLKIRSTKLEDSAMYFCASSRLRGGGAIYFGEGSWLTVV.

This chain joins TRBV28 and TRBJ1-6; 8 nucleotides line up with TRBD1. This CDR3 is built from 13 residues. V shed 6 bases and J 9 bases; nucleotides not matched to a gene: 4. Germline assignment: CDR1 MDHEN and CDR2 SYDVKM. The CDR3 here is CASRQTGVSPLHF. The CDR3 bases are TGTGCCAGCAGGCAGACAGGGGTTTCACCCCTCCACTTT.

V usage is TRBV28 and J usage is TRBJ1-1; D is ambiguous. Germline lookup yields CDR1 MDHEN and CDR2 SYDVKM. V was pared by 6 bases and J by 1 base, with 12 bases between. The CDR3 extends over 14 amino acids. The CDR3 sequence: CASRDYMGNTEAFF. CDR3 nucleotides: TGTGCCAGCAGGGACTATATGGGGAACACTGAAGCTTTCTTT. Together with reference TRBV28 and TRBJ1-1, the CDR3 gives the full variable domain: DVKVTQSSRYLVKRTGEKVFLECVQDMDHENMFWYRQDPGLGLRLIYFSYDVKMKEKGDIPEGYSVSREKKERFSLILESASTNQTSMYLCASRDYMGNTEAFFGQGTRLTVV.

The V gene is TRBV9, the J gene TRBJ2-1; 8 positions match TRBD2. V dropped 3 bases and J dropped 0; count of bases not matched to a gene: 2. The CDR3 extends over 15 amino acids. Germline V CDR1 and CDR2: SGDLS, YYNGEE. The CDR3 loop reads CASSAGGSSYNEQFF. DNA of the CDR3: TGTGCCAGCAGCGCGGGGGGGAGCTCCTACAATGAGCAGTTCTTC.

The chain couples TRBV28 to TRBJ2-5; 9 bases agree with TRBD1. Germline loops: CDR1 MDHEN, CDR2 SYDVKM. V shed 8 bases and J 5 bases; nucleotides not matched to a gene: 9. This CDR3 is 14 amino acids long. The CDR3 protein is CASHGTGYPETQYF. DNA of the CDR3: TGTGCCAGCCACGGGACAGGGTATCCGGAGACCCAGTACTTC.

This clone showed up just once. The rearrangement joins TRBV10-3 to TRBJ2-1, with 13 bases fitting TRBD2. The CDR3 is made up of 15 amino acids. Losses at the gene ends were 6 bases for V and 5 bases for J; bases not matched to a gene: 4. Germline CDR1 ENHRY, CDR2 SYGVKD. CDR3 bases: TGTGCCATCAGACCCGGGACTAGCGGGAACAATGAGCAGTTCTTC. Encoded protein: CAIRPGTSGNNEQFF.

The chain joins TRBV29-1 to TRBJ2-1; TRBD2 agrees at 7 bases. The ends lost 6 bases at V and 0 bases at J; junction bases unmatched: 5. Germline V gene sequence: CDR1 SQVTM, CDR2 ANQGSEA. There are 14 residues in the CDR3. As DNA, the CDR3 is TGCAGCGTATTAGCGGGCACCTCCTACAATGAGCAGTTCTTC. Amino acid sequence: CSVLAGTSYNEQFF.

Written as DNA, the CDR3 is TGCGCCAGCAGCCAAGGACTAGCGGGAGGGGCCGAGCAGTACTTC. This encodes CASSQGLAGGAEQYF. V is TRBV4-1 and J is TRBJ2-7, with 14 bases lining up with TRBD2. The CDR3 totals 15 residues. The trim removed 1 base at V and 6 bases at J, leaving 2 bases unmatched. The germline CDR1 and CDR2 sequences are MGHRA and YSYEKL.

The rearrangement joins TRBV12-3 or TRBV12-4 to TRBJ1-5; D perhaps matches TRBD1 (5 bases). The CDR3 extends over 13 amino acids. The ends were cut back, 10 bases at V and 5 bases at J, with 15 bases in the middle. CDR3 loop: CATSGTSHQPQHF. The CDR3 bases are TGTGCCACCTCAGGGACTTCGCATCAGCCCCAGCATTTT.